A single sample gave rise to the 4 T cell receptor beta chains below, sequenced in a study of early T cells in non-severe SARS-CoV-2 infection (dated by TCRdb to 2020 to 2022). Library creation used 5' RACE. Sequencing relied on a NextSeq 500. TCRdb reanalyzed the raw reads on its own, using fastp at Q25 for trimming and MiXCR for clone calling, and kept in-frame beta chains. Entries that share a CDR3 protein sequence are merged under the most common genes and DNA. A total of 46,000 or so distinct CDR3 sequences appear in this sample, roughly 7.3% of them only once. The ten largest clones capture approximately 8.3% of the sample. Sequencing was performed on whole blood. The origin of the receptors is an adult who was a healthcare worker with PCR-confirmed SARS-CoV-2 infection or an uninfected control (not recorded which).

In its sample, this clonotype was seen many times. The chain combines TRBV7-2 with TRBJ2-1, with D uncertain. V lost 2 bases to trimming and J lost 3 bases, with 8 bases between them. This CDR3 has 14 residues. Per germline, CDR1 SGHTA and CDR2 FQGNSA. CDR3 amino acids: CASSLQQSYNEQFF. As DNA, the CDR3 is TGTGCCAGCAGCTTACAACAGAGCTACAATGAGCAGTTCTTC.

This clonotype has at least ten counts. The rearrangement uses TRBV6-5 and TRBJ1-2, with a tentative D call TRBD1 (6 bases). This CDR3 is built from 15 residues. Germline lookup yields CDR1 MNHEY and CDR2 SVGAGI. V was shortened by 5 bases and J by 3 bases, with 16 bases between the two germline ends. CDR3 sequence reads: CASSPNYRADYGYTF. In DNA form, the CDR3 reads TGTGCCAGCAGTCCGAACTACAGGGCCGACTATGGCTACACCTTC.

This clonotype came up a few times. The chain carries TRBV28 and TRBJ2-3; 7 bases fit TRBD2. In germline, CDR1 is MDHEN, CDR2 SYDVKM. The CDR3 totals 16 residues. The junction had 19 bases not matched to a gene; V was cut back by 6 bases and J by 10 bases. The CDR3 loop is CASSLPIQRGREAQYF. The CDR3 bases are TGTGCCAGCAGCCTCCCCATCCAGCGGGGCCGCGAGGCGCAGTATTTT.

This clonotype was detected ten times or more. The J gene is TRBJ1-1, the V gene TRBV5-1; D not resolved. The CDR3 loop spans 20 amino acids. The V gene lost 0 bases and the J gene lost 1 base, with 25 bases spanning the gap. Germline CDR1 reads SGHRS; CDR2 reads YFSETQ. The CDR3, as DNA: TGCGCCAGCAGCTTGGCCCCGAAACGCTTTTCGGCAGACACGAACACTGAAGCTTTCTTT. Translation gives CASSLAPKRFSADTNTEAFF.